One sample yielded the 21 T cell receptor beta chains listed below, sequenced in a study of a mutant IDH1 vaccine in newly diagnosed glioma. This table comes from immunoSEQ multiplex PCR, and its TCRdb copy is limited to in-frame clones, with some not included. Counted here are 35,000 to 45,000 clones, roughly 83% occurring once; the ten biggest clones make up under 6%. These TCRs are of unknown antigen specificity. The sample's time point: week 35, safety follow-up. Vaccine doses each comprised 300 ug of mutant IDH1 20-mer peptide, with topical imiquimod. This material consisted of PBMCs, taken from a glioma patient whose treatment included an IDH1 peptide vaccine. The receptors were gathered from a woman in her 50s with glioma.

The chain joins TRBV6-1 to TRBJ2-1, with 9 bases fitting TRBD2. CDR3 length equals 15 residues. Trimming took 6 bases from V and 4 from J; bases not matched to a gene: 7. Per germline, CDR1 MNHNS and CDR2 SASEGT. The CDR3 sequence: CASSDLAGRYNEQFF. The CDR3 DNA is TGTGCCAGCAGCGATCTAGCGGGGCGGTACAATGAGCAGTTCTTC.

CDR3 DNA sequence: TGTGCCAGCAGCTTAGGGACCGGACTGATCAGGACGCAGTATTTT. Translation gives CASSLGTGLIRTQYF. The gene calls are TRBV7-2 and TRBJ2-3, with D perhaps TRBD2 (5 bases). In germline, CDR1 is SGHTA, CDR2 FQGNSA. This CDR3 contains 15 residues. V dropped 1 base and J dropped 9 bases, with 17 bases sitting between them.

This chain joins TRBV9 and TRBJ1-5, with 7 bases that match TRBD1. This CDR3 is built from 15 residues. Losses at the gene ends were 10 bases for V and 5 bases for J; bases not matched to a gene: 15. Germline V gives CDR1 SGDLS, CDR2 YYNGEE. CDR3 protein: CAGDRDGVLDQPQHF. The CDR3 DNA sequence: TGTGCCGGAGACAGGGATGGGGTTTTGGATCAGCCCCAGCATTTT.

This chain joins TRBV7-6 and TRBJ1-1; no clear D. Germline loops: CDR1 SGHVS, CDR2 FNYEAQ. Trimming took off 1 base at V and 5 bases at J, with 8 bases between the two ends. The CDR3 runs to 13 residues. In DNA form, the CDR3 reads TGTGCCAGCAGCTTAGGGGGAAGGACTGAAGCTTTCTTT. This sequence encodes CASSLGGRTEAFF.

V usage is TRBV19 and J usage is TRBJ1-5, with 8 bases matching TRBD1. V shed 7 bases and J 4 bases; nucleotides not matched to a gene: 3. Germline CDR1 LNHDA, CDR2 SQIVND (reference sequence). The CDR3 covers 13 residues. The CDR3 DNA is TGTGCCAGTAAAGGACAGGGAAATCAGCCCCAGCATTTT. This gives the protein CASKGQGNQPQHF.

This chain links TRBV5-4 with TRBJ2-6; D is unresolved. The CDR3 has 14 amino acids. Germline V gives CDR1 SGHNT, CDR2 YYREEE (reference sequence). Trimming pared 3 bases from V and 6 bases from J, leaving 10 bases between. The CDR3 sequence is CASSSRTEANVLTF. The CDR3 bases are TGTGCCAGCAGCTCGAGGACGGAGGCCAACGTCCTGACTTTC.

The V gene is TRBV9, the J gene TRBJ2-3, with 7 bases aligning to TRBD1. Germline-derived CDR1 and CDR2 are SGDLS and YYNGEE. The J segment lost 0 bases and the V segment lost 3 bases, leaving 13 bases of the junction unmatched. This CDR3 spans 18 amino acids. The CDR3 loop is CASSAPRTGLFSTDTQYF. In nucleotides, the CDR3 is TGTGCCAGCAGCGCCCCCAGGACAGGACTTTTTAGCACAGATACGCAGTATTTT.

The rearrangement joins TRBV9 to TRBJ2-1; D is possibly TRBD2 (6 bases). In germline, CDR1 is SGDLS, CDR2 YYNGEE. Deletions cut 0 bases from V and 8 bases from J, with 15 bases between. The CDR3 runs to 15 residues. The CDR3 bases are TGTGCCAGCAGCGTAGGCGGGACGCCCGGAGATGAGCAGTTCTTC. This translates into CASSVGGTPGDEQFF.

This sequence joins TRBV27 and TRBJ1-1; tentatively, D is TRBD1 (5 bases). Germline V gives CDR1 MNHEY, CDR2 SMNVEV (reference sequence). The length of the CDR3 is 14 residues. Trimming stripped 2 bases from V and 1 base from J, with 8 bases between. The CDR3: CASSLRQSNTEAFF. CDR3 DNA sequence: TGTGCCAGCAGTTTAAGACAGTCGAACACTGAAGCTTTCTTT.

This clone was seen more than once but under ten times. The rearrangement joins TRBV11-3 to TRBJ1-2; the D gene is possibly TRBD1 (5 bases). The CDR3 contains 14 residues. V lost 5 bases and J 0 bases, leaving 10 bases between the germline ends. Germline lookup yields CDR1 SGHNT and CDR2 YENEEA. This CDR3 reads CASSLRGANYGYTF. DNA of the CDR3: TGTGCCAGCAGCCTCCGGGGCGCTAACTATGGCTACACCTTC.

The genes are TRBV23-1 and TRBJ1-6, with 7 nucleotides matching TRBD1. TRBV23-1 is an open reading frame whose function is uncertain. After removal of 4 bases from V and 5 bases from J, the junction contained 20 bases not matched to a gene. This CDR3 is 20 amino acids long. CDR3 bases: TGCGCCAGCAGTCTCGAGGGCCGACAGGGAGGCCCTTCCCATAATTCACCCCTCCACTTT. Amino acids: CASSLEGRQGGPSHNSPLHF.

This clone was counted between two and nine times. V gene TRBV10-2 combines with J gene TRBJ1-2, with D possibly TRBD1 on 5 matching bases. Looked up from germline, CDR1 is WSHSY and CDR2 is SAAADI. The CDR3 spans 13 residues. Trimming took off 1 base at V and 2 bases at J, with 5 bases between the two ends. CDR3: CASSEWGNYGYTF. CDR3 nucleotide sequence: TGCGCCAGCAGTGAGTGGGGCAACTATGGCTACACCTTC.

This clone was detected a few times. The chain couples TRBV28 to TRBJ1-2; D is ambiguous. V shed 6 bases and J shed 4 bases, with 15 bases lying between them. This CDR3 is 14 amino acids long. Germline lookup yields CDR1 MDHEN and CDR2 SYDVKM. The chain's CDR3 is CASRYRGLGYGYTF. CDR3 sequence (DNA): TGTGCCAGCAGATACAGAGGCCTTGGCTATGGCTACACCTTC.

The V call is TRBV4-1, the J call TRBJ1-4; 9 bases map to TRBD1. The CDR3 contains 15 residues. Germline trimming cut 1 base from V and 8 bases from J; bases unmatched to any gene: 5. Looked up from germline, CDR1 is MGHRA and CDR2 is YSYEKL. This chain's CDR3 is CASSQGGTGWEKLFF. CDR3 DNA: TGCGCCAGCAGCCAAGGGGGGACAGGGTGGGAAAAACTGTTTTTT.

A single count supports this clone. In nucleotides, the CDR3 is TGTGCCAGCAGCGTAGAGGTTCCCGATACGCAGTATTTT. Residues: CASSVEVPDTQYF. The V gene is TRBV9, the J gene TRBJ2-3, with D unresolved. Germline-derived CDR1 and CDR2 are SGDLS and YYNGEE. There are 13 residues in the CDR3. V lost 0 bases and J 6 bases, leaving 8 bases between the germline ends.

In DNA form, the CDR3 reads TGCGCCAGCAGCCAAGAACCGGGACAGTCCGGGTACAATGAGCAGTTCTTC. It codes for CASSQEPGQSGYNEQFF. The chain employs TRBV4-1 and TRBJ2-1; TRBD1 matches 7 bases. The germline V gene has CDR1 MGHRA and CDR2 YSYEKL. The CDR3 covers 17 residues. J lost 4 bases, V lost 0 bases, and 9 bases had no gene match.

CDR3 amino acids: CSGQGGKGYGYTF. The CDR3, as DNA: TGCAGCGGACAGGGGGGTAAAGGCTATGGCTACACCTTC. V gene TRBV29-1 combines with J gene TRBJ1-2, with 9 bases matching TRBD1. The CDR3 consists of 13 residues. With V trimmed by 7 bases and J by 4 bases, 7 bases remained unmatched. The germline CDR1 and CDR2 sequences are SQVTM and ANQGSEA.

The chain combines TRBV5-4 with TRBJ1-3, with D perhaps TRBD1 (6 bases). The CDR3 has 19 amino acids. The V end lost 2 bases, the J end lost 3 bases, and 24 bases lay between the germline ends. Germline CDR1 and CDR2: SGHNT and YYREEE (reference sequence). The CDR3 bases are TGTGCCAGCAGCTTAGGGGGAGGGTCCGGTCTCTCCATTGGAAACACCATATATTTT. It translates to CASSLGGGSGLSIGNTIYF.

This chain joins TRBV11-3 and TRBJ2-7; D call uncertain. From germline, CDR1 is SGHNT and CDR2 YENEEA. The CDR3 has 14 residues. V lost 1 base and J 2 bases, leaving 9 bases between the germline ends. The CDR3 sequence is CASSLGAAAYEQYF. In nucleotides, the CDR3 is TGTGCCAGCAGCTTAGGGGCGGCCGCCTACGAGCAGTACTTC. Drawing the rest from reference TRBV11-3 and TRBJ2-7, the complete variable domain is EAGVVQSPRYKIIEKKQPVAFWCNPISGHNTLYWYLQNLGQGPELLIRYENEEAVDDSQLPKDRFSAERLKGVDSTLKIQPAELGDSAVYLCASSLGAAAYEQYFGPGTRLTVT.

The chain has TRBV30 and TRBJ1-5, with D tentatively TRBD1 (5 bases). CDR1 GTSNPN and CDR2 SVGIG come from the germline V gene (reference sequence). Trimming removed 2 bases from V and 5 bases from J, with 7 bases in between. The CDR3 totals 12 residues. Here the CDR3 DNA reads TGTGCCTGGAGTTTGGGGGATCAGCCCCAGCATTTT. It is translated as CAWSLGDQPQHF. Full variable domain (missing parts from reference TRBV30 and TRBJ1-5): SQTIHQWPATLVQPVGSPLSLECTVEGTSNPNLYWYRQAAGRGLQLLFYSVGIGQISSEVPQNLSASRPQDRQFILSSKKLLLSDSGFYLCAWSLGDQPQHFGDGTRLSIL.

CDR3 protein: CASSTSGAYEQYF. CDR3 DNA sequence: TGTGCCAGCAGCACTAGCGGGGCCTACGAGCAGTACTTC. The chain recombines TRBV7-9 with TRBJ2-7, with 10 bases that match TRBD2. The CDR3 consists of 13 residues. From germline, CDR1 is SEHNR and CDR2 FQNEAQ (reference sequence). Trimming at V came to 5 bases and at J to 2 bases, leaving 0 bases not matched to a gene.